This TCR beta chain came from a study of cytomegalovirus exposure and HLA in healthy donors. Broader study findings: An analysis that came later showed most CMV-associated TCR beta chains appearing HLA-restricted.

Regarding this clone: What it binds is not known.

V shed 2 bases, J shed 2 bases, and the junction held 9 bases outside the gene matches. This CDR3 is 18 amino acids long. The germline CDR1 and CDR2 sequences are LGHNA and YSLEER. Amplification used 60 Vbeta primers and 13 Jbeta primers. Data came from immunoSEQ multiplex PCR; TCRdb stores just in-frame clones and leaves some out. Reported are about 150,000 clones; the ten largest clones contain approximately 2%. Input material: PBMCs. The chain has TRBV4-3 and TRBJ2-5, with 12 bases aligning to TRBD2. This clonotype was sampled from a man younger than 45 in good health and CMV-seronegative. The DNA of the CDR3 is TGCGCCAGCAGCCAATCAAGAATCGGGACTAGCGGGCAAGAGACCCAGTACTTC. As protein: CASSQSRIGTSGQETQYF.